A selection of T cell receptor beta chains follows, all from one sample in a study of brain T cells in children with intractable seizures. TCRdb keeps only in-frame clones here, not all; method: immunoSEQ multiplex PCR. The table shows some 64,000 clones, with about 96% occurring only once. The input for sequencing was peripheral blood, taken at surgery. The receptors were gathered from a boy younger than two with focal cortical dysplasia and intractable seizures. Both conserved end residues are part of each CDR3. The D gene is left open where the match is weak. Clone size, where shown, is once, few, many, or a class for clones that have expanded.

j_call: TRBJ2-7
clone_size: NA
v_call: TRBV4-2
d_call: NA
cdr3_nt: TGTGCCAGCAGCCAAGGCGAGGGAGGAGACATCTACGAGCAGTACTTC
cdr3_aa: CASSQGEGGDIYEQYF

j_call: TRBJ1-3
clone_size: NA
v_call: TRBV5-6
d_call: NA
cdr3_nt: TGTGCCAGCAGCCGGTGGAGGGCTAGCTCTGGAAACACCATATATTTT
cdr3_aa: CASSRWRASSGNTIYF

j_call: TRBJ2-1
clone_size: NA
v_call: TRBV2
d_call: TRBD2
cdr3_nt: TGTGCCAGCGCGACTAGCGGGAGGACCTACAATGAGCAGTTCTTC
cdr3_aa: CASATSGRTYNEQFF

j_call: TRBJ1-1
clone_size: NA
v_call: TRBV19
d_call: NA
cdr3_nt: TGTGCCAGTATTACCAGGGCGACGGATACTGAAGCTTTCTTT
cdr3_aa: CASITRATDTEAFF

j_call: TRBJ2-5
clone_size: NA
v_call: TRBV7-9
d_call: NA
cdr3_nt: TGTGCCAGCAGCAGGACCGGGACCCGTAGTCGAGAGACCCAGTACTTC
cdr3_aa: CASSRTGTRSRETQYF

j_call: TRBJ1-1
clone_size: once
v_call: TRBV19
d_call: NA
cdr3_nt: TGTGCCAGTAGTATCGTAAGGGGGGCCGGAGAAGCTTTCTTT
cdr3_aa: CASSIVRGAGEAFF

j_call: TRBJ2-1
clone_size: NA
v_call: TRBV18
d_call: NA
cdr3_nt: TGTGCCAGCGCCCGGGGCTCCTACAATGAGCAGTTCTTC
cdr3_aa: CASARGSYNEQFF

j_call: TRBJ2-2
clone_size: NA
v_call: TRBV7-9
d_call: TRBD1
cdr3_nt: TGTGCCATGGCTTTTCGCGGGACAGGGTACGGCGGGGAGCTGTTTTTT
cdr3_aa: CAMAFRGTGYGGELFF

j_call: TRBJ2-2
clone_size: NA
v_call: TRBV24-1
d_call: NA
cdr3_nt: TGTGCCACCAGTGATCCCCAAAGGGACTTCCCGAACACCGGGGAGCTGTTTTTT
cdr3_aa: CATSDPQRDFPNTGELFF

j_call: TRBJ2-3
clone_size: NA
v_call: TRBV5-1
d_call: NA
cdr3_nt: TGCGCCAGCAGCTTGGTCCAGGGAATTATTGGCACAGATACGCAGTATTTT
cdr3_aa: CASSLVQGIIGTDTQYF

j_call: TRBJ2-3
clone_size: NA
v_call: TRBV7-2
d_call: NA
cdr3_nt: TGTGCCAGCAGCTTAGCGGGACCCGCGGATACGCAGTATTTT
cdr3_aa: CASSLAGPADTQYF

j_call: TRBJ2-7
clone_size: NA
v_call: TRBV11-2
d_call: TRBD2
cdr3_nt: TGTGCCAGCAGCCTAACCGTAGCGGGGGGCTCCTACGAGCAGTACTTC
cdr3_aa: CASSLTVAGGSYEQYF

j_call: TRBJ1-2
clone_size: NA
v_call: TRBV4-1
d_call: NA
cdr3_nt: TGCGCCAGCAGCCAAGATCGCGCGGAGGGAACTGGCTACACCTTC
cdr3_aa: CASSQDRAEGTGYTF

j_call: TRBJ2-5
clone_size: NA
v_call: TRBV5-4
d_call: TRBD2
cdr3_nt: TGTGCCAGCAGCTTTCTAGCGGGGGGGCAAGAGACCCAGTACTTC
cdr3_aa: CASSFLAGGQETQYF

j_call: TRBJ2-5
clone_size: once
v_call: TRBV5-4
d_call: NA
cdr3_nt: TGTGCCAGCAGCCACTATCGGCTGCCAAAACTCATCCAAGAGACCCAGTACTTC
cdr3_aa: CASSHYRLPKLIQETQYF

j_call: TRBJ2-3
clone_size: NA
v_call: TRBV6-2/TRBV6-3
d_call: TRBD2
cdr3_nt: TGTGCCAGCAGTTCACTAGCGGCGGGCACAGATACGCAGTATTTT
cdr3_aa: CASSSLAAGTDTQYF

j_call: TRBJ2-5
clone_size: NA
v_call: TRBV5-1
d_call: NA
cdr3_nt: TGCGCCAGCAGCTTGCGTCAAGAGACCCAGTACTTC
cdr3_aa: CASSLRQETQYF

j_call: TRBJ2-4
clone_size: NA
v_call: TRBV6-2/TRBV6-3
d_call: TRBD2
cdr3_nt: TGTGCCAGCAGTGCCAAACTAGCGGGAGGGCTATTAGCCAAAAACATTCAGTACTTC
cdr3_aa: CASSAKLAGGLLAKNIQYF

j_call: TRBJ2-6
clone_size: NA
v_call: TRBV5-1
d_call: NA
cdr3_nt: TGCGCCAGCAGCTTGGGAGTTGTCTCTGCGGCCAACGTCCTGACTTTC
cdr3_aa: CASSLGVVSAANVLTF

j_call: TRBJ2-3
clone_size: NA
v_call: TRBV5-6
d_call: TRBD1
cdr3_nt: TGTGCCAGCAGACACCAGGGGGCGGATACGCAGTATTTT
cdr3_aa: CASRHQGADTQYF

j_call: TRBJ2-7
clone_size: NA
v_call: TRBV20-1
d_call: NA
cdr3_nt: TGCAGTGCTAGTGCCCTTACCACCGAGGTGATGGGCGAGCAGTACTTC
cdr3_aa: CSASALTTEVMGEQYF

j_call: TRBJ1-2
clone_size: NA
v_call: TRBV7-2
d_call: TRBD1
cdr3_nt: TGTGCCAGCAGCTTATCCCCTACACAGGGGGGTGGCTACACCTTC
cdr3_aa: CASSLSPTQGGGYTF

j_call: TRBJ2-3
clone_size: NA
v_call: TRBV2
d_call: TRBD1
cdr3_nt: TGTGCCAACTCCGGGACAGGGCGGCAGGATACGCAGTATTTT
cdr3_aa: CANSGTGRQDTQYF

j_call: TRBJ1-6
clone_size: NA
v_call: TRBV5-6
d_call: NA
cdr3_nt: TGTGCCAGCAGCTTGTATGTGAGTGGTCCCACCTATAATTCACCCCTCCACTTT
cdr3_aa: CASSLYVSGPTYNSPLHF

j_call: TRBJ1-5
clone_size: NA
v_call: TRBV19
d_call: TRBD1
cdr3_nt: TGTGCCAGTAGTGCCGGGACAGGTTACAATCAGCCCCAGCATTTT
cdr3_aa: CASSAGTGYNQPQHF

j_call: TRBJ2-2
clone_size: NA
v_call: TRBV9
d_call: NA
cdr3_nt: TGTGCCAGCAGCGTCGAGGGGTGGGGCACCGGGGAGCTGTTTTTT
cdr3_aa: CASSVEGWGTGELFF

j_call: TRBJ2-1
clone_size: NA
v_call: TRBV10-3
d_call: NA
cdr3_nt: TGTGCCATCAGTGACCTCGAGGAGAGGAGGGGCTCCTTGATCTTC
cdr3_aa: CAISDLEERRGSLIF

j_call: TRBJ1-5
clone_size: NA
v_call: TRBV19
d_call: NA
cdr3_nt: TGTGCCAGTAGCACATTCTCGGGACACTATAGCAATCAGCCCCAGCATTTT
cdr3_aa: CASSTFSGHYSNQPQHF

j_call: TRBJ2-2
clone_size: NA
v_call: TRBV11-2
d_call: TRBD2
cdr3_nt: TGTGCCAGCAGCTTAGGCCTAGCGGCTTCAGAAGGGGAGCTGTTTTTT
cdr3_aa: CASSLGLAASEGELFF

j_call: TRBJ2-7
clone_size: NA
v_call: TRBV2
d_call: NA
cdr3_nt: TGTGCCAGCAGCCTTACGAGGGAGCAGTACTTC
cdr3_aa: CASSLTREQYF

j_call: TRBJ1-1
clone_size: NA
v_call: TRBV19
d_call: NA
cdr3_nt: TGTGCCAGTAGTATGACGGCGAACACTGAAGCTTTCTTT
cdr3_aa: CASSMTANTEAFF

j_call: TRBJ2-7
clone_size: NA
v_call: TRBV5-1
d_call: NA
cdr3_nt: TGCGCCAGCAGCTTGGGTCTAGTCCCCTACGAGCAGTACTTC
cdr3_aa: CASSLGLVPYEQYF

j_call: TRBJ2-1
clone_size: NA
v_call: TRBV5-4
d_call: NA
cdr3_nt: TGTGCCAGCAGCTTGGAGAGACTAAATGAGCAGTTCTTC
cdr3_aa: CASSLERLNEQFF

j_call: TRBJ1-6
clone_size: NA
v_call: TRBV11-2
d_call: NA
cdr3_nt: TGTGCCAGCAGCTTAGATCACAGGGCTAATTCACCCCTCCACTTT
cdr3_aa: CASSLDHRANSPLHF

j_call: TRBJ1-1
clone_size: NA
v_call: TRBV20-1
d_call: TRBD1
cdr3_nt: TGCAGTGCTAGTGCCGGGGGACAGAGGAACACTGAAGCTTTCTTT
cdr3_aa: CSASAGGQRNTEAFF

j_call: TRBJ2-1
clone_size: NA
v_call: TRBV3-1/TRBV3-2
d_call: TRBD2
cdr3_nt: TGTGCCAGCAGCCAAGAGTATTTGGGACTAGCGGGGGGGAACTACTACAATGAGCAGTTCTTC
cdr3_aa: CASSQEYLGLAGGNYYNEQFF

j_call: TRBJ2-7
clone_size: NA
v_call: TRBV19
d_call: TRBD2
cdr3_nt: TGTGCCAGTAATGGGGTTAGCGGGAGAAAAGAGCAGTACTTC
cdr3_aa: CASNGVSGRKEQYF

j_call: TRBJ2-2
clone_size: NA
v_call: TRBV5-1
d_call: NA
cdr3_nt: TGCGCCAGCAGCTTGGTAAACGCCGGGGAGCTGTTTTTT
cdr3_aa: CASSLVNAGELFF

j_call: TRBJ2-7
clone_size: NA
v_call: TRBV20-1
d_call: NA
cdr3_nt: TGCAGTGCTAGTGGGGGGACGAATAGCCCCTACGAGCAGTACTTC
cdr3_aa: CSASGGTNSPYEQYF

j_call: TRBJ1-6
clone_size: NA
v_call: TRBV10-3
d_call: NA
cdr3_nt: TGTGCCATCACCCGGGGCCTCTATAATTCACCCCTCCACTTT
cdr3_aa: CAITRGLYNSPLHF

j_call: TRBJ1-6
clone_size: NA
v_call: TRBV20-1
d_call: NA
cdr3_nt: TGCAGTGCGGGGGCGGTCCACTTT
cdr3_aa: CSAGAVHF

j_call: TRBJ2-7
clone_size: NA
v_call: TRBV5-4
d_call: NA
cdr3_nt: TGTGCCAGCAGCTTTTCCTACGAGCAGTACTTC
cdr3_aa: CASSFSYEQYF

j_call: TRBJ1-5
clone_size: NA
v_call: TRBV4-2
d_call: NA
cdr3_nt: TGTGCCAGCAGCCAAGGGAAGGGTAATCAGCCCCAGCATTTT
cdr3_aa: CASSQGKGNQPQHF

j_call: TRBJ1-1
clone_size: NA
v_call: TRBV7-3
d_call: NA
cdr3_nt: TGTGCCAGCAGCTTATCGGGGGGGACTGAAGCTTTCTTT
cdr3_aa: CASSLSGGTEAFF

j_call: TRBJ2-7
clone_size: NA
v_call: TRBV4-2
d_call: TRBD2
cdr3_nt: TGTGCCAGCAGCCCCTATGCCTGGACTAGCGGAACCTACGAGCAGTACTTC
cdr3_aa: CASSPYAWTSGTYEQYF

j_call: TRBJ1-5
clone_size: NA
v_call: TRBV27
d_call: NA
cdr3_nt: TGTGCCAGCGCCCGAGGGGGCAATCAGCCCCAGCATTTT
cdr3_aa: CASARGGNQPQHF

j_call: TRBJ2-7
clone_size: once
v_call: TRBV19
d_call: TRBD1
cdr3_nt: TGTGCCAGTAGTATTCGGGACAGGCAATCCGAGCAGTACTTC
cdr3_aa: CASSIRDRQSEQYF

j_call: TRBJ1-6
clone_size: few
v_call: TRBV21-1
d_call: NA
cdr3_nt: TGTGCCAGCAGCAAATCTCCCCGGGACAGGGCTTATAATTCACCCCTCCACTTT
cdr3_aa: CASSKSPRDRAYNSPLHF

j_call: TRBJ2-1
clone_size: NA
v_call: TRBV7-7
d_call: NA
cdr3_nt: TGTGCCAGCAGCCCGGGGCTGTACTCCTACAATGAGCAGTTCTTC
cdr3_aa: CASSPGLYSYNEQFF

j_call: TRBJ1-1
clone_size: NA
v_call: TRBV6-5
d_call: NA
cdr3_nt: TGTGCCAGTCTGGAACAGGGTGTTTTCACTGAAGCTTTCTTT
cdr3_aa: CASLEQGVFTEAFF

j_call: TRBJ2-7
clone_size: NA
v_call: TRBV5-1
d_call: NA
cdr3_nt: TGCGCCAGCAGCTTGGATGGGTACTCCTACGAGCAGTACTTC
cdr3_aa: CASSLDGYSYEQYF